This TCR beta chain comes out of a study of blood T cell repertoires in COVID-19. Study in general: COVID-19 samples, acute and convalescent, were from the United States, Italy and Spain. Nucleic acid was either cDNA or gDNA, and it came from T cells, B-cell-depleted T cells, or PBMCs.

Germline loops: CDR1 MNHEY, CDR2 SVGEGT. The CDR3 sequence is 15 residues long. V lost 6 bases to trimming and J lost 5 bases; unmatched junction nucleotides: 12. Authors' methods: Quantification of nucleated cells was approximated via reference gene primer amplification. Libraries were prepared by immunoSEQ multiplex PCR; TCRdb keeps only in-frame clonotypes and omits some of them. V, J and clone size reflect that table, while D and trimming were determined from the DNA. Of about 180,000 clones in the sample, approximately 83% were seen once. V usage is TRBV6-2 or TRBV6-3 and J usage is TRBJ2-7; the match to TRBD2 covers 8 bases. The sequence was obtained from a man between 60 and 70 years old with acute or convalescent COVID-19. Sample: peripheral blood. CDR3 amino acids: CASSPRERELNEQYF. The CDR3, as DNA: TGTGCCAGCAGCCCCCGGGAGCGGGAGCTGAACGAGCAGTACTTC.